Listed here are 30 T cell receptor beta chains from one sample, sequenced in a study of regulatory T cells in long-lasting Graves disease (TCRdb year 2021). Receptor libraries were prepared by multiplex PCR. The instrument was an Illumina HiSeq 4000. CDR3 regions were amplified by Arm-PCR with iRepertoire HTBI primers to construct TCR beta libraries. TCRdb ran its own pipeline on the public reads, namely fastp trimming at Q25 and MiXCR clone calling, and kept in-frame beta chains. Each record represents a unique CDR3 protein, reported with the most common genes and DNA among its rows. The sample includes around 250,000 distinct CDR3 sequences, with around 21% observed a single time. The biggest ten clones account for roughly 14% of the sample. What this sample's time point label stands for: newly diagnosed GD, antithyroid drugs for less than 3 months. For both TCR sequencing and RNA sequencing, RNA was extracted from PBMCs using TRIzol.

Sequencing used peripheral blood mononuclear cells (PBMCs), obtained at new diagnosis, from a patient treated with antithyroid drugs. Receptor source: a female donor with Graves disease.

In this sample, this clonotype turned up many times. The rearrangement uses TRBV7-3 and TRBJ2-1; D ambiguous. Germline loops: CDR1 SGHTA, CDR2 FQGTGA. The CDR3 has 14 amino acids. The V end lost 6 bases, the J end lost 7 bases, and 16 bases lay between the germline ends. The CDR3 loop is CASRQDERENEQFF. CDR3 DNA: TGTGCCAGCAGACAAGACGAGCGAGAGAATGAGCAGTTCTTC.

The gene calls are TRBV30 and TRBJ2-5; D remains unclear. Germline CDR1 GTSNPN, CDR2 SVGIG (reference sequence). This CDR3 has 11 amino acids. Trimming removed 4 bases at V and 2 bases at J, with 5 bases between. The CDR3 protein is CAWTKQETQYF. In DNA, the CDR3 is TGTGCCTGGACCAAACAAGAGACCCAGTACTTC.

This clonotype was seen many times. CDR3 loop: CASRLDGTPQETQYF. In nucleotides, the CDR3 is TGCGCCAGCAGACTCGACGGGACTCCCCAAGAGACCCAGTACTTC. V gene TRBV5-1 combines with J gene TRBJ2-5; TRBD2 might be the D (6 bases). Between the trimmed V and J ends, which lost 5 bases and 1 base, there was a span of 15 bases. The germline CDR1 and CDR2 sequences are SGHRS and YFSETQ. The CDR3 length is 15 residues. The whole variable domain, filled in from reference TRBV5-1 and TRBJ2-5, reads KAGVTQTPRYLIKTRGQQVTLSCSPISGHRSVSWYQQTPGQGLQFLFEYFSETQRNKGNFPGRFSGRQFSNSRSEMNVSTLELGDSALYLCASRLDGTPQETQYFGPGTRLLVL.

On this clonotype: A far more abundant clone sits one base away, making this likely a read error. The CDR3 reads CASSSLAGWNLGNEQYF. CDR3 in DNA: TGTGCCAGCAGCTCCCTAGCGGGATGGAATTTGGGCAATGAGCAGTACTTC. The chain links TRBV7-2 to TRBJ2-7; 9 nucleotides agree with TRBD2. The CDR3 consists of 17 residues. CDR1 and CDR2 (germline): SGHTA, FQGNSA. With V trimmed by 4 bases and J by 7 bases, 17 bases remained unmatched. The entire variable domain, with the rest obtained from reference TRBV7-2 and TRBJ2-7, is as follows: GAGVSQSPSNKVTEKGKDVELRCDPISGHTALYWYRQSLGQGLEFLIYFQGNSAPDKSGLPSDRFSAERTGGSVSTLTIQRTQQEDSAVYLCASSSLAGWNLGNEQYFGPGTRLTVT.

The gene calls are TRBV2 and TRBJ2-7, with D possibly called TRBD1 or TRBD2 (7 bases each). Per germline, CDR1 SNHLY and CDR2 FYNNEI. The CDR3 is 16 residues long. V was trimmed by 1 base and J by 0 bases, leaving 13 bases between them. The CDR3 DNA is TGTGCCAGCAGTGAAGGTCCAGGGGGGGGCTCCTACGAGCAGTACTTC. Amino acid sequence: CASSEGPGGGSYEQYF.

V usage is TRBV7-9 and J usage is TRBJ2-1; 12 bases align to TRBD2. V gave up 2 bases and J gave up 15 bases; unmatched junction bases: 17. The CDR3 contains 17 residues. The germline V gene encodes CDR1 SEHNR and CDR2 FQNEAQ (reference sequence). CDR3 sequence reads: CASSLPRTSGGPGVGFF. CDR3 nucleotides: TGTGCCAGCAGCTTACCGCGCACTAGCGGGGGGCCCGGTGTTGGGTTCTTC.

Ten or more counts support this clonotype. The genes are TRBV6-5 and TRBJ1-1, with D possibly matching TRBD1 (5 bases). Trimming removed 7 bases at V and 1 base at J, with 16 bases between. Looked up from germline, CDR1 is MNHEY and CDR2 is SVGAGI. This CDR3 has 15 residues. The chain's CDR3 is CASMLRPGPNTEAFF. DNA of the CDR3: TGTGCCAGCATGTTACGTCCGGGACCGAACACTGAAGCTTTCTTT.

This clonotype was detected ten times or more. The rearrangement uses TRBV2 and TRBJ1-4, with TRBD1 matching 9 bases. Trimming at V came to 3 bases and at J to 8 bases, leaving 7 bases not matched to a gene. The CDR3 extends over 15 amino acids. From germline, CDR1 is SNHLY and CDR2 FYNNEI. Written as DNA, the CDR3 is TGTGCCAGCAGTGATGCGGGACAGGGTCGCGAAAAACTGTTTTTT. Its protein is CASSDAGQGREKLFF.

To note about this clonotype: This is likely an artifact of a read error, given a far larger clone one base away. The V and J genes are TRBV7-2 and TRBJ2-7; possibly TRBD1 for D (5 bases). This CDR3 region has 12 residues. Looked up from germline, CDR1 is SGHTA and CDR2 is FQGNSA. Trimming left V 3 bases short and J 6 bases short, with 9 bases between. CDR3 coding DNA: TGTGCCAGCAGCTTGAGACAGAGCGAGCAGTACTTC. Amino acid sequence: CASSLRQSEQYF. The whole variable domain, filled in from reference TRBV7-2 and TRBJ2-7, reads GAGVSQSPSNKVTEKGKDVELRCDPISGHTALYWYRQSLGQGLEFLIYFQGNSAPDKSGLPSDRFSAERTGGSVSTLTIQRTQQEDSAVYLCASSLRQSEQYFGPGTRLTVT.

This clonotype showed up many times. The CDR3 DNA is TGTGCCACCAGCAGAACCGCCTTGGCGGGGGGAAAAGAGACCCAGTACTTC. This codes for CATSRTALAGGKETQYF. This chain joins TRBV15 and TRBJ2-5; 8 bases match TRBD2. Trimming removed 2 bases from V and 3 bases from J; junction bases left unmatched: 11. Germline CDR1 reads LNHNV; CDR2 reads YYDKDF (reference sequence). This CDR3 comprises 17 residues. The whole variable domain, filled in from reference TRBV15 and TRBJ2-5, reads DAMVIQNPRYQVTQFGKPVTLSCSQTLNHNVMYWYQQKSSQAPKLLFHYYDKDFNNEADTPDNFQSRRPNTSFCFLDIRSPGLGDTAMYLCATSRTALAGGKETQYFGPGTRLLVL.

This clonotype was found many times. The J gene is TRBJ2-5, the V gene TRBV2; 7 bases agree with TRBD2. The CDR3 has 14 amino acids. Germline V gives CDR1 SNHLY, CDR2 FYNNEI. V shed 3 bases and J 5 bases; nucleotides not matched to a gene: 6. The DNA of the CDR3 is TGTGCCAGCAGTGACGCGGGAGCGGGGGAGACCCAGTACTTC. It codes for CASSDAGAGETQYF.

Regarding this clonotype: A much bigger clone sits one base away, suggesting this may be a read error. The chain employs TRBV7-2 and TRBJ2-2, with TRBD1 matching 10 bases. This CDR3 is 16 amino acids long. The germline V gene has CDR1 SGHTA and CDR2 FQGNSA. CDR3 sequence reads: CASSRWGQGFGGEPFF. CDR3 DNA sequence: TGTGCCAGCAGCCGCTGGGGACAGGGGTTCGGCGGGGAGCCGTTTTTT.

This clonotype was recorded at least ten times. This chain joins TRBV5-1 and TRBJ2-1; 9 bases align to TRBD1. The CDR3 spans 15 residues. Trimming at V came to 5 bases and at J to 7 bases, leaving 10 bases not matched to a gene. Germline assignment: CDR1 SGHRS and CDR2 YFSETQ. The CDR3 coding sequence is TGCGCCAGCAGTTCGGGACAGGGAAGAATGAATGAGCAGTTCTTC. It specifies CASSSGQGRMNEQFF.

This clonotype was counted many times. V gene TRBV27 combines with J gene TRBJ2-3; D not certain. CDR1 and CDR2 from the germline V gene are MNHEY and SMNVEV (reference sequence). The CDR3 sequence is 17 residues long. Trimming removed 0 bases at V and 2 bases at J, with 15 bases between. The CDR3 spells CASSLSTNLALTDTQYF. The CDR3 nucleotides are TGTGCCAGCAGTTTATCGACCAATCTGGCACTCACAGATACGCAGTATTTT.

This clonotype was counted many times. The rearrangement joins TRBV3-1 to TRBJ2-1; 9 bases map to TRBD2. The germline CDR1 and CDR2 sequences are LGHDT and YNNKEL (reference sequence). This CDR3 contains 14 residues. V lost 0 bases and J lost 9; bases outside the gene matches: 3. For the CDR3, the DNA is TGTGCCAGCAGCCAAGAAGGGACTAGCTGTGAGCAGTTCTTC. Its protein is CASSQEGTSCEQFF.

This clonotype was counted a few times. The CDR3 carries no conserved terminal phenylalanine or tryptophan, so it likely arises from a read error. The chain employs TRBV28 and TRBJ1-2; 7 nucleotides align to TRBD1. The germline CDR1 and CDR2 sequences are MDHEN and SYDVKM. The V and J ends lost 5 bases and 5 bases, in that order; junction bases with no gene match: 11. This CDR3 has 15 amino acids. The CDR3, as DNA: TGTGCCAGCAGTCCCCTGCAGACAGGGATATATGGCTACACCCTC. Translated: CASSPLQTGIYGYTL.

The gene calls are TRBV27 and TRBJ2-1, with 16 bases that match TRBD2. Germline values: CDR1 MNHEY, CDR2 SMNVEV (reference sequence). The CDR3 has 16 residues. J was trimmed by 9 bases and V by 5 bases; bases with no gene match: 7. This chain's CDR3 is CASSPSGTSGRGEQFF. The DNA for the CDR3 is TGTGCCAGCAGTCCCTCCGGGACTAGCGGGAGGGGTGAGCAGTTCTTC.

The V and J genes are TRBV2 and TRBJ2-5, with no clear D. CDR1 is SNHLY and CDR2 is FYNNEI in the germline V gene. Deletions cut 3 bases from V and 3 bases from J, with 8 bases between. This CDR3 has 13 amino acids. CDR3 in DNA: TGTGCCAGCAGTGAGCTTCGGGAAGAGACCCAGTACTTC. It encodes CASSELREETQYF.

This clonotype was seen more than once but under ten times. At one end, the junction sequence differs from germline, possibly due to a read error. This rearrangement joins TRBV20-1 to TRBJ1-2; D is undetermined. The CDR3 loop spans 12 amino acids. From germline, CDR1 is DFQATT and CDR2 SNEGSKA (reference sequence). The CDR3 DNA follows: TGCAGTGCTAGTCTTAGTGACTATGGCCACACCTTC. Translated, it gives CSASLSDYGHTF.

Many counts were recorded for this clonotype. This chain links TRBV7-2 with TRBJ1-5; 7 nucleotides align to TRBD1. V dropped 4 bases and J dropped 2; count of bases not matched to a gene: 2. The CDR3 covers 14 residues. Germline V gene sequence: CDR1 SGHTA, CDR2 FQGNSA. The chain's CDR3 is CASSSTGGNQPQHF. CDR3 coding DNA: TGTGCCAGCAGCTCAACAGGGGGCAATCAGCCCCAGCATTTT.

This rearrangement joins TRBV11-3 to TRBJ1-5; tentatively, D is TRBD1 (5 bases). The CDR3 runs 13 residues. The germline V and J ends were trimmed by 4 bases and 5 bases, with 9 bases remaining between them. The germline V gene has CDR1 SGHNT and CDR2 YENEEA. CDR3 loop: CASSSGLDQPQHF. In DNA form, the CDR3 reads TGTGCCAGCAGCTCGGGACTGGATCAGCCCCAGCATTTT.

This clonotype occurred many times. The chain joins TRBV29-1 to TRBJ2-7; 14 bases are a match to TRBD2. Germline V gene sequence: CDR1 SQVTM, CDR2 ANQGSEA. The J segment lost 7 bases and the V segment lost 6 bases, leaving 11 bases of the junction unmatched. This CDR3 has 15 residues. CDR3 sequence: CSVELGLAGGSEQYF. CDR3 coding DNA: TGCAGCGTGGAACTAGGACTAGCGGGGGGTTCGGAGCAGTACTTC.

This clonotype has just a few counts. This sequence joins TRBV5-1 and TRBJ1-1; 7 nucleotides align to TRBD1. The CDR3 sequence is 13 residues long. CDR1 is SGHRS and CDR2 is YFSETQ in the germline V gene. The V segment lost 3 bases and the J segment 7 bases; nucleotides outside the gene matches: 6. The CDR3 here is CASSWKGAHEAFF. The CDR3 DNA reads as TGCGCCAGCAGCTGGAAGGGGGCCCATGAAGCTTTCTTT.

There are many counts of this clonotype. V gene TRBV24-1 combines with J gene TRBJ2-3, with 8 bases that match TRBD1. The CDR3 spans 16 residues. Germline V gives CDR1 KGHDR, CDR2 SFDVKD. The V segment lost 1 base and the J segment 7 bases; nucleotides outside the gene matches: 9. The CDR3 DNA sequence: TGTGCCACCAGTGATTTAGGGACAGGCGCGAAGAATACGCAGTATTTT. This codes for CATSDLGTGAKNTQYF.

Many counts were recorded for this clonotype. This chain links TRBV6-2 or TRBV6-3 with TRBJ2-3; the D is unclear. The germline gives CDR1 MNHEY, CDR2 SVGEGT. V lost 7 bases and J 3 bases, leaving 11 bases between the germline ends. The CDR3 loop spans 13 amino acids. The CDR3 region is CASIAPGTDTQYF. The CDR3 DNA is TGTGCCAGCATTGCGCCCGGGACAGATACGCAGTATTTT.

This clonotype was seen at least ten times. The V call is TRBV12-3 or TRBV12-4, the J call TRBJ2-5; 9 nucleotides align to TRBD1. This CDR3 is built from 13 residues. With V trimmed by 7 bases and J by 3 bases, 3 bases remained unmatched. The CDR3 DNA follows: TGTGCCAGCACTAGGGACAGGGAAGAGACCCAGTACTTC. Protein product: CASTRDREETQYF.

This clonotype occurred a few times. The chain links TRBV14 to TRBJ1-3; D may be TRBD1 (6 bases). The germline CDR1 and CDR2 sequences are SGHDN and FVKESK. V dropped 4 bases and J dropped 9 bases, with 13 bases sitting between them. This CDR3 contains 13 residues. CDR3: CASSLAGAFTIYF. DNA for the CDR3: TGTGCCAGCAGCCTTGCAGGGGCGTTCACCATATATTTT.

This clonotype has ten or more counts. The V and J genes are TRBV5-1 and TRBJ2-1; 13 bases align to TRBD2. This CDR3 spans 17 amino acids. CDR1 and CDR2 (germline): SGHRS, YFSETQ. V gave up 7 bases and J gave up 7 bases; unmatched junction bases: 14. The CDR3 protein is CASGSHTSGRAGNEQFF. CDR3 DNA: TGCGCCAGCGGATCGCATACTAGCGGGAGGGCCGGTAATGAGCAGTTCTTC.

In this sample, this clonotype turned up many times. J is TRBJ2-3 and V is TRBV11-3; the D gene could be TRBD1 or TRBD2 (5 bases each). Germline assignment: CDR1 SGHNT and CDR2 YENEEA. The CDR3 covers 16 residues. The V end was cut by 3 bases, the J end by 0 bases, with 13 bases between. CDR3 protein: CASSLWGRPSTDTQYF. CDR3 nucleotides: TGTGCCAGCAGCTTGTGGGGGAGACCCAGCACAGATACGCAGTATTTT.

This clonotype was detected many times. The V gene is TRBV7-2, the J gene TRBJ1-2; 12 bases are shared with TRBD1. Germline CDR1 SGHTA, CDR2 FQGNSA. The J segment lost 14 bases and the V segment lost 5 bases, leaving 9 bases of the junction unmatched. This CDR3 spans 13 amino acids. Written as DNA, the CDR3 is TGTGCCAGCAGCAAAGAGGGGACAGGGGGCTTAACCTTC. Translated: CASSKEGTGGLTF.